This T cell receptor (beta chain) is from a study of cytomegalovirus exposure and HLA in healthy donors. Study results and caveats: Earlier analysis looked at TCR beta V segments, and most were productive about 87% or about 30% of the time. Reported findings show TCR beta sequences accurately forecast HLA-A and HLA-B alleles in most subjects. The study recorded 160 or so TCR beta chains that were cytomegalovirus-associated.

The table lists this clone with a few counts. Its antigen is currently unknown. 60 Vbeta and 13 Jbeta primers were used in PCR. Profiling relied on immunoSEQ multiplex PCR, and the TCRdb table lists in-frame clones only, not all of them. The repertoire includes roughly 150,000 clones, around 80% of them detected once, and about 4.9% sits in the top ten. Donors showed nominal health when sampled, although they likely had unrecorded immune exposures. Trimming cost V 2 bases and J 2 bases, with 11 bases left between them. This CDR3 is 15 amino acids long. Per the germline V gene, CDR1 is MNHNY and CDR2 is SVGAGI (reference sequence).

The V call is TRBV6-6, the J call TRBJ2-3; weak D call: TRBD2 (5 bases). This TCR came from a man between 25 and 39 years old in good health. Material for sequencing was PBMCs. The CDR3 sequence is CASSYLGLNTDTQYF. The DNA for the CDR3 is TGTGCCAGCAGTTACCTAGGACTTAACACAGATACGCAGTATTTT.